This TCR beta chain emerged from a study of OX40 agonist ivuxolimab in advanced cancers. Across the whole study: Patients treated during dose escalation were battling hepatocellular carcinoma, melanoma, renal cell or head and neck cancer. Study-wide points: Low clonal expansion, among the lowest seen, marked partial responders at 0.1-3.0 mg/kg. Several nonresponders also turned out to have low normalized T-cell clonal expansion.

Assay used: immunoSEQ multiplex PCR; TCRdb lists only in-frame clones, some missing. The top ten hold 2.8% of the sample, which has approximately 70,000 clones, 70% to 90% seen once. This CDR3 contains 13 residues. The V and J ends lost 1 base and 2 bases respectively, with 6 bases between them. Germline V lookup: CDR1 MNHNS, CDR2 SASEGT. Patients were excluded for autoimmune disease history or systemic immunosuppression. With regard to this clone: Its antigen is not identified. This specimen includes other DNA sequences encoding the same CDR3.

V gene TRBV6-1 combines with J gene TRBJ2-7, with D unclear. The sample was CD4+ or CD8+ T cells sorted from blood, taken in a trial of the OX40 agonist ivuxolimab. This TCR derives from an adult with an advanced solid tumor such as melanoma, head and neck, liver or kidney cancer. CDR3 region: CASSEDGTYEQYF. The CDR3 DNA follows: TGTGCCAGCAGTGAAGATGGGACCTACGAGCAGTACTTC.